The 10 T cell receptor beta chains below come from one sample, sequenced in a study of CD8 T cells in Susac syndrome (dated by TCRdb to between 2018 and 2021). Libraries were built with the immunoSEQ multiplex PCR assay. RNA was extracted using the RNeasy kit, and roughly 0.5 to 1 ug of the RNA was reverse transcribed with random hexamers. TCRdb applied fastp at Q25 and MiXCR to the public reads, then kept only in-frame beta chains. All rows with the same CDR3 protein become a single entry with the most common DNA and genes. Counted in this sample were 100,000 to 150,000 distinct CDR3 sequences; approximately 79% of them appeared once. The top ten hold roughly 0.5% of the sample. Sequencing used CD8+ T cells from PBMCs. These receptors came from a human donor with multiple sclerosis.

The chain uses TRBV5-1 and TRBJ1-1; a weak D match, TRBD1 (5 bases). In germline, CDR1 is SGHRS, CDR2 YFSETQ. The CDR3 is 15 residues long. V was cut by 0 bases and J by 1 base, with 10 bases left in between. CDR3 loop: CASSLGPGRNTEAFF. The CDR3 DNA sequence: TGCGCCAGCAGCTTGGGCCCAGGGAGGAACACTGAAGCTTTCTTT.

The CDR3 loop reads CASSPDTGELFF. DNA for the CDR3: TGTGCCAGCAGCCCTGATACCGGGGAGCTGTTTTTT. J is TRBJ2-2 and V is TRBV12-3 or TRBV12-4; D is unresolved. CDR3 length equals 12 residues. V dropped 6 bases and J dropped 5 bases, with 7 bases sitting between them.

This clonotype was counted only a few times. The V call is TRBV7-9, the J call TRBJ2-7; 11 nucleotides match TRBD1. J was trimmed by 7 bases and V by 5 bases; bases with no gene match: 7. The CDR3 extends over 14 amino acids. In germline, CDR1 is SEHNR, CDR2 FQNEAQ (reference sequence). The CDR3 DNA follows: TGTGCCAGCAGCACAGGACAGGGGGCGCCTGAGCAGTACTTC. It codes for CASSTGQGAPEQYF.

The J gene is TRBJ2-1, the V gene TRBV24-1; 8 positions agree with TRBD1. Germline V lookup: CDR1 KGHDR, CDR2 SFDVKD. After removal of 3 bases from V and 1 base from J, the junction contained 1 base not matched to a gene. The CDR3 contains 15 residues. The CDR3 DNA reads TGTGCCACCAGTGATGGGACAGGTTCCTACAATGAGCAGTTCTTC. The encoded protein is CATSDGTGSYNEQFF.

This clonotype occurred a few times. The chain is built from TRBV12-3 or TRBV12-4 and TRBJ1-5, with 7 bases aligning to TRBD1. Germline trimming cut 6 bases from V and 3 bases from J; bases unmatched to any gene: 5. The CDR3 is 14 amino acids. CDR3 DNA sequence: TGTGCCAGCAGGCGACAGGGAAACAATCAGCCCCAGCATTTT. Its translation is CASRRQGNNQPQHF.

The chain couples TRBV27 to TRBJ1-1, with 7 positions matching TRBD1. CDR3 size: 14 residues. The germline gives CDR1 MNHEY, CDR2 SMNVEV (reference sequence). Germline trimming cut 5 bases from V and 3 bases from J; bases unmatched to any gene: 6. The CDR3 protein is CASSALDRDTEAFF. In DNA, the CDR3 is TGTGCCAGCAGTGCCCTCGACAGGGACACTGAAGCTTTCTTT.

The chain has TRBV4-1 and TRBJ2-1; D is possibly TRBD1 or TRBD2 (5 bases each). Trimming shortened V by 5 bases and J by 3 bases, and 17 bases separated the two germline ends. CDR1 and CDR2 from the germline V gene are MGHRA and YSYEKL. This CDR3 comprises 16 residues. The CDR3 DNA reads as TGCGCCAGCAGCTCTCGCCAGGGACCCCTCTACAATGAGCAGTTCTTC. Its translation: CASSSRQGPLYNEQFF.

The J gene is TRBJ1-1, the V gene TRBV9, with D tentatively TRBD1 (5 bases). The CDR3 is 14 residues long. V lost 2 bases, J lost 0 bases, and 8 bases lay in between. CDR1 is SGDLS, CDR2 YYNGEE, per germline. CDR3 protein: CASSVDSLNTEAFF. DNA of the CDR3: TGTGCCAGCAGCGTTGACAGTTTGAACACTGAAGCTTTCTTT.

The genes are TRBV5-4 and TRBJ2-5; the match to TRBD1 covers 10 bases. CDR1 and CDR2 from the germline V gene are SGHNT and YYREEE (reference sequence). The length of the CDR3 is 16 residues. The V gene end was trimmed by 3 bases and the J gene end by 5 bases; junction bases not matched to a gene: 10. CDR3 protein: CASSSTGTGVGETQYF. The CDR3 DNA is TGTGCCAGCAGCTCAACCGGGACAGGGGTCGGGGAGACCCAGTACTTC.

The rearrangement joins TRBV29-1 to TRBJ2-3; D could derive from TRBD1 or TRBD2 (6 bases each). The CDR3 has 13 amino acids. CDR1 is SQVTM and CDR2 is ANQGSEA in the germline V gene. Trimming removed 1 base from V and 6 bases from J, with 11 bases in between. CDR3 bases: TGCAGCGTTGAAGTTCGGAGGGGGGATACGCAGTATTTT. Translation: CSVEVRRGDTQYF.